Here is one T cell receptor (beta chain) with its context. The method was immunoSEQ multiplex PCR; TCRdb's version includes in-frame clones alone and lacks a portion of them. This sample has more than 75,000 clones, with 85% to 95% found just once. The data were obtained in a study of T cell changes during pregnancy in multiple sclerosis. With V trimmed by 5 bases and J by 8 bases, 7 bases remained unmatched. The V gene's germline CDR1 is SGDLS and CDR2 YYNGEE. The CDR3 loop spans 14 amino acids. Here the sequenced sample was peripheral blood, taken in the first trimester of pregnancy. The rearrangement uses TRBV9 and TRBJ2-2, with 9 bases fitting TRBD1. The sequence derives from a female donor with multiple sclerosis, enrolled in a pregnancy study. The CDR3 DNA follows: TGTGCCAGCAGGGAAACAGGGGGCTTGGGGGAGCTGTTTTTT. Translating it yields CASRETGGLGELFF.